This T cell receptor beta chain was identified during a study of T cells in Graves' hyperthyroidism and ophthalmopathy. Researchers amplified the TCR beta CDR3 regions from RNA transcripts. Initially, a first-round RT-PCR of the TCR CDR3 employed the HTBI primer set. TCRdb reanalysed the multiplex PCR reads using MiXCR and keeps one entry per CDR3 protein. The table lists 490,000 or so distinct CDR3 sequences, around a fifth of them singletons, with about 49% in the top ten. Many counts were recorded for this clonotype. Germline V gene lookup returns CDR1 SGDLS and CDR2 YYNGEE. The V gene lost 4 bases and the J gene lost 5 bases, with 16 bases spanning the gap. CDR3 length equals 15 residues.

Specimen: blood. The receptor was isolated from a woman aged 65 to 85 with Graves' ophthalmopathy. The rearrangement links TRBV9 to TRBJ2-1; D is possibly TRBD2 (6 bases). In DNA, the CDR3 is TGTGCCAGCAGCCGCCCCCCCCGCGGGGACAATGAGCAGTTCTTC. Its protein is CASSRPPRGDNEQFF.